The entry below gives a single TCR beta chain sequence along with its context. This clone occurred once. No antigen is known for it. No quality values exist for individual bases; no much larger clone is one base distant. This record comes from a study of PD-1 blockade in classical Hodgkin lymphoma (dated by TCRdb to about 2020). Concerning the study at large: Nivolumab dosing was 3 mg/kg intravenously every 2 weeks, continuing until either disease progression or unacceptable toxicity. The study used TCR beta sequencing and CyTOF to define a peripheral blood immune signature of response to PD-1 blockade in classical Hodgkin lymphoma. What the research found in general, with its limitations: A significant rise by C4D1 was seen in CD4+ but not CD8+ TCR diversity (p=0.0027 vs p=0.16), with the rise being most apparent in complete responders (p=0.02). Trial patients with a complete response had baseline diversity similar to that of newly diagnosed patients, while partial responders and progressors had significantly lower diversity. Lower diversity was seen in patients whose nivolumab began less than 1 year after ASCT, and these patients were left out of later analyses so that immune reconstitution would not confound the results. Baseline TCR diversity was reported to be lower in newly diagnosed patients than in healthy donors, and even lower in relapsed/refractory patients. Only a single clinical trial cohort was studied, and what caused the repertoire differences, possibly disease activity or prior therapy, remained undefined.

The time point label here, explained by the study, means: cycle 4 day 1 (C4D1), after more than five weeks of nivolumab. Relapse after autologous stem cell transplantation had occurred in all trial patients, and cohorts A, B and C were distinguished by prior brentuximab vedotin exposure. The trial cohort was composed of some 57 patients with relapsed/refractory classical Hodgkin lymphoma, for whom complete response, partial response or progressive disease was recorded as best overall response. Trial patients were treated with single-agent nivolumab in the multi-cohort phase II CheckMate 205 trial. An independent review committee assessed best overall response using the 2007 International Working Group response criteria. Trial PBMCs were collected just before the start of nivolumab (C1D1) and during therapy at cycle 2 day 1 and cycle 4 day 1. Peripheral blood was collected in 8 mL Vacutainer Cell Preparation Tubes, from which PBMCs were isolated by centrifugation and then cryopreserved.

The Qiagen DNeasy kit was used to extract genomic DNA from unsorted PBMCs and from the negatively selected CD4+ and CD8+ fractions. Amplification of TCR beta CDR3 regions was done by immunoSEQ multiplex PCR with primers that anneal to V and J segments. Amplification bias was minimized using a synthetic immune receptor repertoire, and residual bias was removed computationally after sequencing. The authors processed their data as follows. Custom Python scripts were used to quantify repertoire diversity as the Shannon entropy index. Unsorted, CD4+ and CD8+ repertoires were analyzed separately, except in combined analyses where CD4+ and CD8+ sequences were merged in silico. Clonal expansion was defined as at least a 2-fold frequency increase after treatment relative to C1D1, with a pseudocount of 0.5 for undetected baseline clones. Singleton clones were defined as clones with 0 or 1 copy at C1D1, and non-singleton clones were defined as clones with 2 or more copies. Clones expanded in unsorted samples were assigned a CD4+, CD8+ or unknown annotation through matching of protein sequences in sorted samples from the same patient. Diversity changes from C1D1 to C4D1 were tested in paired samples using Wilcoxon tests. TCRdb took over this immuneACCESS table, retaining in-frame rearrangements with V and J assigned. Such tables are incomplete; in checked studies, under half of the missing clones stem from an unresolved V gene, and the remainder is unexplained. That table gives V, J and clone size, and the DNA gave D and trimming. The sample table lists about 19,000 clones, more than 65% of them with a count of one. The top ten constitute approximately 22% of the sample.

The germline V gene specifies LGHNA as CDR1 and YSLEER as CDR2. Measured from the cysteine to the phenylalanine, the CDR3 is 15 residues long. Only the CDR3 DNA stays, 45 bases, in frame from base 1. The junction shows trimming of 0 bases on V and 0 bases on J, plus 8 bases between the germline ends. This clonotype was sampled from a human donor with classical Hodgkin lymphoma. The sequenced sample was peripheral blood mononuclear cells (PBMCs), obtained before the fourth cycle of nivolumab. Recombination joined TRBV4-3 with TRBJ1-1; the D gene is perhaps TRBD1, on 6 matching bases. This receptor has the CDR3 CASSQDYRVNTEAFF. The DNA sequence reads TGCGCCAGCAGCCAAGATTACAGGGTGAACACTGAAGCTTTCTTT.